A single sample is the source of the 17 T cell receptor beta chains below, sequenced in a study of blood T cell repertoires in COVID-19. Assay: immunoSEQ multiplex PCR; the TCRdb copy retains only in-frame clones and omits some. The profile shows 100,000 or so clones, around 85% of them singletons. Sequencing was done on a sample of PBMCs or T cells enriched from blood (not recorded which). These receptors originate from a woman aged 45-65 years who had recovered from COVID-19.

The V call is TRBV19, the J call TRBJ1-1; D gene unclear. In germline, CDR1 is LNHDA, CDR2 SQIVND (reference sequence). The CDR3 runs 13 residues. The V end lost 4 bases, the J end lost 2 bases, and 8 bases lay between the germline ends. The CDR3 DNA follows: TGTGCCAGTAGTAGCACACAAAACACTGAAGCTTTCTTT. Residues: CASSSTQNTEAFF.

J is TRBJ2-5 and V is TRBV28; tentatively, D is TRBD2 (5 bases). V was shortened by 3 bases and J by 5 bases, with 16 bases between the two germline ends. Germline V gene data show CDR1 as MDHEN and CDR2 as SYDVKM. The length of the CDR3 is 15 residues. In DNA, the CDR3 is TGTGCCAGCAGTTTCCGGTTCGGGAATCAGGAGACCCAGTACTTC. It codes for CASSFRFGNQETQYF.

This chain connects TRBV30 to TRBJ2-2; the D gene is possibly TRBD1 (7 bases). The CDR3 has 14 amino acids. Between the trimmed V and J ends, which lost 1 base and 6 bases, there was a span of 12 bases. Germline lookup yields CDR1 GTSNPN and CDR2 SVGIG (reference sequence). This chain's CDR3 is CAWSGRGPPGELFF. The CDR3 region has the DNA TGTGCCTGGAGTGGGAGGGGGCCCCCCGGGGAGCTGTTTTTT. Full variable domain (missing parts from reference TRBV30 and TRBJ2-2): SQTIHQWPATLVQPVGSPLSLECTVEGTSNPNLYWYRQAAGRGLQLLFYSVGIGQISSEVPQNLSASRPQDRQFILSSKKLLLSDSGFYLCAWSGRGPPGELFFGEGSRLTVL.

This chain connects TRBV9 to TRBJ2-5; 11 bases agree with TRBD2. CDR3 length: 16 amino acids. CDR1 is SGDLS and CDR2 is YYNGEE in the germline V gene. The trim removed 4 bases at V and 2 bases at J, leaving 7 bases unmatched. CDR3 region: CASSPRLAGPQETQYF. The CDR3 nucleotides read TGTGCCAGCAGCCCAAGACTAGCGGGGCCGCAAGAGACCCAGTACTTC.

The chain carries TRBV3-1 (or the pseudogene TRBV3-2) and TRBJ1-2, with a weak D call TRBD1 (6 bases). Germline CDR1 LGHDT, CDR2 YNNKEL (reference sequence). V shed 1 base and J shed 4 bases, with 13 bases lying between them. The CDR3 runs to 15 residues. CDR3 bases: TGTGCCAGCAGCCAAGGCCCCACAGGGACCTATGGCTACACCTTC. It codes for CASSQGPTGTYGYTF.

This sequence joins TRBV18 and TRBJ2-3; D remains ambiguous. There are 12 residues in the CDR3. CDR1 is KGHSH and CDR2 is LQKENI in the germline V gene. V gave up 3 bases and J gave up 3 bases, with 4 bases separating them. CDR3 region: CASSPRTDTQYF. CDR3 DNA: TGTGCCAGCTCACCGAGAACAGATACGCAGTATTTT. Complete variable domain (other parts from reference TRBV18 and TRBJ2-3): NAGVMQNPRHLVRRRGQEARLRCSPMKGHSHVYWYRQLPEEGLKFMVYLQKENIIDESGMPKERFSAEFPKEGPSILRIQQVVRGDSAAYFCASSPRTDTQYFGPGTRLTVL.

This clone was seen only once. The J gene is TRBJ2-1, the V gene TRBV28; 12 positions match TRBD1. This CDR3 spans 22 amino acids. Trimming at V came to 1 base and at J to 1 base, leaving 17 bases not matched to a gene. Per the germline V gene, CDR1 is MDHEN and CDR2 is SYDVKM. The CDR3 bases are TGTGCCAGCAGTTTATTCTTTACCCTATTTACGGGACAGGGGGCATCCTACAATGAGCAGTTCTTC. This translates into CASSLFFTLFTGQGASYNEQFF.

The chain couples TRBV4-1 to TRBJ1-1; TRBD1 is a possible D gene (6 bases). Trimming cost V 3 bases and J 11 bases, with 13 bases left between them. CDR3 length equals 12 residues. The germline gives CDR1 MGHRA, CDR2 YSYEKL. The CDR3, as DNA: TGCGCCAGCAGCCAGGGAACAGGGTGGGCTTTCTTT. It translates to CASSQGTGWAFF.

This chain links TRBV27 with TRBJ2-3; possibly TRBD1 for D (5 bases). V lost 5 bases and J 3 bases, leaving 15 bases between the germline ends. Per the germline V gene, CDR1 is MNHEY and CDR2 is SMNVEV (reference sequence). The CDR3 has 15 residues. The chain's CDR3 is CASSGYRISTDTQYF. As DNA, the CDR3 is TGTGCCAGCAGTGGATACAGGATTTCGACAGATACGCAGTATTTT.

This chain uses TRBV7-2 with TRBJ1-5; D is possibly TRBD1 (6 bases). V was trimmed by 3 bases and J by 1 base, leaving 16 bases between them. Germline V lookup: CDR1 SGHTA, CDR2 FQGNSA. The CDR3 contains 17 residues. Here the CDR3 DNA reads TGTGCCAGCAGCTTTGTTTGGGGGCCGTTGAGCAATCAGCCCCAGCATTTT. Protein product: CASSFVWGPLSNQPQHF.

The rearrangement links TRBV7-3 to TRBJ2-1; TRBD2 matches 7 bases. After removal of 3 bases from V and 0 bases from J, the junction contained 5 bases not matched to a gene. The CDR3 is 16 amino acids. Germline lookup yields CDR1 SGHTA and CDR2 FQGTGA. The CDR3 protein is CASSLVGGSSYNEQFF. The DNA of the CDR3 is TGTGCCAGCAGCTTGGTAGGCGGGAGCTCCTACAATGAGCAGTTCTTC. The full variable domain, completed using reference TRBV7-3 and TRBJ2-1, is GAGVSQTPSNKVTEKGKYVELRCDPISGHTALYWYRQSLGQGPEFLIYFQGTGAADDSGLPNDRFFAVRPEGSVSTLKIQRTERGDSAVYLCASSLVGGSSYNEQFFGPGTRLTVL.

The rearrangement joins TRBV28 to TRBJ2-7; D unclear. Germline V gene lookup returns CDR1 MDHEN and CDR2 SYDVKM. The CDR3 spans 13 residues. Trimming left V 3 bases short and J 2 bases short, with 8 bases between. CDR3 nucleotides: TGTGCCAGCAGTTTGAGGTCAGCCTACGAGCAGTACTTC. This codes for CASSLRSAYEQYF.

The V gene is TRBV21-1, the J gene TRBJ1-5; the tabulated D call, TRBD1, remains unverified against the DNA. TRBV21-1 corresponds to a pseudogene. The CDR3 extends over 16 amino acids. The CDR3 DNA is TGTGCCAGCAGCAAATTGGAAGGGGTCATTAGTCAGCCCCAGCATTTT. The encoded protein is CASSKLEGVISQPQHF.

This clone was counted a few times. The chain employs TRBV7-3 and TRBJ2-7; TRBD1 might be the D (5 bases). Germline-derived CDR1 and CDR2 are SGHTA and FQGTGA. The CDR3 has 15 amino acids. The V gene lost 6 bases and the J gene lost 1 base, with 16 bases spanning the gap. CDR3 loop: CASSVQLGESYEQYF. Here the CDR3 DNA reads TGTGCCAGCAGTGTACAGTTAGGGGAATCCTACGAGCAGTACTTC.

This chain uses TRBV5-4 with TRBJ1-2; 10 nucleotides agree with TRBD1. Germline values: CDR1 SGHNT, CDR2 YYREEE (reference sequence). J lost 3 bases, V lost 4 bases, and 6 bases had no gene match. The CDR3 runs 15 residues. The CDR3 loop reads CASSRGQGKDYGYTF. In DNA form, the CDR3 reads TGTGCCAGCAGCCGGGGACAGGGGAAGGACTATGGCTACACCTTC. The complete variable domain, with remaining parts taken from reference TRBV5-4 and TRBJ1-2, reads ETGVTQSPTHLIKTRGQQVTLRCSSQSGHNTVSWYQQALGQGPQFIFQYYREEENGRGNFPPRFSGLQFPNYSSELNVNALELDDSALYLCASSRGQGKDYGYTFGSGTRLTVV.

The rearrangement links TRBV19 to TRBJ2-7; D is perhaps TRBD1 (5 bases). Looked up from germline, CDR1 is LNHDA and CDR2 is SQIVND (reference sequence). V was trimmed by 3 bases and J by 4 bases, leaving 19 bases between them. The CDR3 extends over 16 amino acids. This CDR3 is CASSIGSAGPLYEQYF. As DNA, the CDR3 is TGTGCCAGTAGTATCGGGTCCGCAGGGCCCCTTTACGAGCAGTACTTC.

The table lists this clone with a few counts. This chain joins TRBV27 and TRBJ1-6; TRBD1 aligns across 7 bases. This CDR3 has 14 residues. Germline loops: CDR1 MNHEY, CDR2 SMNVEV (reference sequence). The junction had 3 bases not matched to a gene; V was cut back by 4 bases and J by 6 bases. The CDR3: CASSWDSLNSPLHF. The CDR3 region has the DNA TGTGCCAGCAGTTGGGACAGCCTTAATTCACCCCTCCACTTT.